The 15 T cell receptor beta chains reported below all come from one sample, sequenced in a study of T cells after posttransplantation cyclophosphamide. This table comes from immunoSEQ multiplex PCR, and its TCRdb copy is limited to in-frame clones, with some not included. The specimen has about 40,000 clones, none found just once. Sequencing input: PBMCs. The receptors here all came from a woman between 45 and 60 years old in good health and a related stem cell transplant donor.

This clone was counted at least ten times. This CDR3 reads CASSPGGYSNQPQHF. As DNA, the CDR3 is TGCGCCAGCAGCCCGGGGGGTTATAGCAATCAGCCCCAGCATTTT. The gene calls are TRBV5-1 and TRBJ1-5; possible D gene TRBD1, 5 bases. Trimming stripped 4 bases from V and 0 bases from J, with 11 bases between. The CDR3 has 15 amino acids. Germline CDR1 is SGHRS and CDR2 is YFSETQ.

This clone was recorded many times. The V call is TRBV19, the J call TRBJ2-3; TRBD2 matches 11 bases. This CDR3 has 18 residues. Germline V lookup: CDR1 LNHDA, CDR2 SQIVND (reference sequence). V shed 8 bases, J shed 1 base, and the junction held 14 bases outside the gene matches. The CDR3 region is CASEGRRLAGGGTDTQYF. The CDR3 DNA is TGTGCCAGTGAAGGCAGGAGGCTAGCGGGGGGCGGCACAGATACGCAGTATTTT.

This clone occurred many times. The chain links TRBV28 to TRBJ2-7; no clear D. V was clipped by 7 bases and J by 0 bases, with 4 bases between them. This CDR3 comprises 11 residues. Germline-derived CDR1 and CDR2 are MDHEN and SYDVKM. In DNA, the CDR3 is TGTGCCAGCACCCACTCCTACGAGCAGTACTTC. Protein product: CASTHSYEQYF.

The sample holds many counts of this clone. The DNA for the CDR3 is TGTGCCAGCAGCTTAAGGAGTCGGGGTGAAGCTTTCTTT. Translated, it gives CASSLRSRGEAFF. This chain joins TRBV7-2 and TRBJ1-1, with D uncertain. CDR1 is SGHTA, CDR2 FQGNSA, per germline. The germline V and J ends were trimmed by 2 bases and 7 bases, with 11 bases remaining between them. The CDR3 has 13 residues.

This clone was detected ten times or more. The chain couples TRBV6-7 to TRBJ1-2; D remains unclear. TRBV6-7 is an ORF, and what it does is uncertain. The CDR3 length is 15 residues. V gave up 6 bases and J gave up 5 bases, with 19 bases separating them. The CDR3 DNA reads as TGTGCCAGCAGATCCCACGGGAACAGAAATTATGGCTACACCTTC. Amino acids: CASRSHGNRNYGYTF.

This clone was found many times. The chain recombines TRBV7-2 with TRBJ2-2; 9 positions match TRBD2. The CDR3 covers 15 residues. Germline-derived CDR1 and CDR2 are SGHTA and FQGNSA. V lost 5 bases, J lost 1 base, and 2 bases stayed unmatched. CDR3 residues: CASSISGGNTGELFF. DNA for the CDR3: TGTGCCAGCAGCATTAGCGGGGGGAACACCGGGGAGCTGTTTTTT.

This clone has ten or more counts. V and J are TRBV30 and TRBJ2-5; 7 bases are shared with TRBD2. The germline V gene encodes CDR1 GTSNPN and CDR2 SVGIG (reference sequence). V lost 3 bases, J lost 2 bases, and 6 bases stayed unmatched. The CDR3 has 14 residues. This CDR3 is CAWRHTSAQETQYF. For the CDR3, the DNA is TGTGCCTGGAGACACACTAGCGCGCAAGAGACCCAGTACTTC.

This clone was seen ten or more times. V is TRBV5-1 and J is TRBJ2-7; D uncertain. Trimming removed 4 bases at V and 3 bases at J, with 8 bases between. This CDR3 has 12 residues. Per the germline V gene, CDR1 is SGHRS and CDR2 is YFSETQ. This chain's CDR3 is CASSDDFYEQYF. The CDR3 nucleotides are TGCGCCAGCAGCGACGACTTCTACGAGCAGTACTTC.

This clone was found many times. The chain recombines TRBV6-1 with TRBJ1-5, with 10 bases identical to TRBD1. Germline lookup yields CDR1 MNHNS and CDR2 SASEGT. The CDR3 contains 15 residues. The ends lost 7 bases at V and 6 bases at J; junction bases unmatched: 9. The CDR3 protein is CASKNRDRGFQPQHF. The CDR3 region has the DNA TGTGCCAGCAAAAATAGGGACAGGGGCTTTCAGCCCCAGCATTTT.

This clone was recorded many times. CDR3 nucleotides: TGTGCCAGCAGTGACGGTCTAAGCAATCAGCCCCAGCATTTT. It codes for CASSDGLSNQPQHF. The rearrangement links TRBV6-1 to TRBJ1-5; D unclear. From germline, CDR1 is MNHNS and CDR2 SASEGT. Trimming removed 3 bases from V and 1 base from J, with 7 bases in between. The CDR3 extends over 14 amino acids.

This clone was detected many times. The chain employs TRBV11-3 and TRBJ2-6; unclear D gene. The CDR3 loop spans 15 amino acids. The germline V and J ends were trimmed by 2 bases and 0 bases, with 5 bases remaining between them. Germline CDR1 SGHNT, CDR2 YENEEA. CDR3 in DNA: TGTGCCAGCAGCTTATCTAACTCTGGGGCCAACGTCCTGACTTTC. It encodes CASSLSNSGANVLTF.

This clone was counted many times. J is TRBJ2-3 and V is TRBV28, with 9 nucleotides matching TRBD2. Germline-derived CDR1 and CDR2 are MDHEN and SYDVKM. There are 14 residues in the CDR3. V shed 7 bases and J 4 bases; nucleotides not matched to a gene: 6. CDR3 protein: CASTHSGGPDTQYF. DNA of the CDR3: TGTGCCAGCACTCACAGCGGGGGGCCAGATACGCAGTATTTT.

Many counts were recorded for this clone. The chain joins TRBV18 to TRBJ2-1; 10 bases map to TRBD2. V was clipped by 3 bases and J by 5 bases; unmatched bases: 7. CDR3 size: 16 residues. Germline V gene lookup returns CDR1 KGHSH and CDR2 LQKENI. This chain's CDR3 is CASSPLTSGDNNEQFF. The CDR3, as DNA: TGTGCCAGCTCACCGCTAACTAGCGGGGATAACAATGAGCAGTTCTTC.

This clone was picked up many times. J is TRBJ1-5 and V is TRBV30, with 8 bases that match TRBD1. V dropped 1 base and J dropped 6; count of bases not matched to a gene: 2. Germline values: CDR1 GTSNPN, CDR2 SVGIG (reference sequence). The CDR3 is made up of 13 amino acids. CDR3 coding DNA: TGTGCCTGGAGTGCGACAGGGGTTCAGCCCCAGCATTTT. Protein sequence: CAWSATGVQPQHF. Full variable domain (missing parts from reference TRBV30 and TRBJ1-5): SQTIHQWPATLVQPVGSPLSLECTVEGTSNPNLYWYRQAAGRGLQLLFYSVGIGQISSEVPQNLSASRPQDRQFILSSKKLLLSDSGFYLCAWSATGVQPQHFGDGTRLSIL.

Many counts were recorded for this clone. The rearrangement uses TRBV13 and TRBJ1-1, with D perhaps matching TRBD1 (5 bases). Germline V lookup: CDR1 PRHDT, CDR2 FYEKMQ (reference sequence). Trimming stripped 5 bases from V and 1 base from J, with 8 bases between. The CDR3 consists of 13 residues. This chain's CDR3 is CASSPDTNTEAFF. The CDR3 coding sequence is TGTGCCAGCAGCCCGGACACGAACACTGAAGCTTTCTTT. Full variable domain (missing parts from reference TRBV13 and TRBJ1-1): AAGVIQSPRHLIKEKRETATLKCYPIPRHDTVYWYQQGPGQDPQFLISFYEKMQSDKGSIPDRFSAQQFSDYHSELNMSSLELGDSALYFCASSPDTNTEAFFGQGTRLTVV.